This paragraph covers one T cell receptor (beta chain) sequence. The antigen remains unidentified. Data came from immunoSEQ multiplex PCR; TCRdb stores just in-frame clones and leaves some out. Of about 17,000 clones detected, 72% appear once; the ten largest clones hold roughly 24%. Germline lookup yields CDR1 SGHRS and CDR2 YFSETQ. The CDR3 runs to 12 residues. Deletions cut 0 bases from V and 6 bases from J, with 3 bases between. This specimen belongs to a study of OX40 agonist ivuxolimab in advanced cancers. In the study overall: Prior anti-PD-1, anti-PD-L1 or anti-CTLA-4 therapy was allowed; 35% to 40% had some. Study-wide points: There were also nonresponders showing low normalized T-cell clonal expansion.

This sequence joins TRBV5-1 and TRBJ2-2; D gene unclear. The TCR sequence derives from an adult with an advanced solid tumor such as melanoma, head and neck, liver or kidney cancer. The sequencing used CD4+ or CD8+ T cells sorted from blood, collected in a trial of the OX40 agonist ivuxolimab. In DNA, the CDR3 is TGCGCCAGCAGCTTGGAGGCCGGGGAGCTGTTTTTT. This translates into CASSLEAGELFF.